This T cell receptor beta chain was profiled in a study of blood T cell repertoires in COVID-19. Profiled with immunoSEQ multiplex PCR; TCRdb holds only in-frame clones, not every one. This table has about 240,000 clones, approximately 86% appearing once. The CDR3 length is 11 residues. Germline V gene sequence: CDR1 DFQATT, CDR2 SNEGSKA (reference sequence). The junction had 0 bases not matched to a gene; V was cut back by 5 bases and J by 7 bases. This TCR was sampled from a woman aged 50 to 65 with COVID-19, enrolled during active disease. The V and J genes are TRBV20-1 and TRBJ1-4; 8 bases are a match to TRBD1. Sequenced material: peripheral blood. CDR3 sequence (DNA): TGCAGTGCTGGACAGGGTGAAAAACTGTTTTTT. Translated, it gives CSAGQGEKLFF.